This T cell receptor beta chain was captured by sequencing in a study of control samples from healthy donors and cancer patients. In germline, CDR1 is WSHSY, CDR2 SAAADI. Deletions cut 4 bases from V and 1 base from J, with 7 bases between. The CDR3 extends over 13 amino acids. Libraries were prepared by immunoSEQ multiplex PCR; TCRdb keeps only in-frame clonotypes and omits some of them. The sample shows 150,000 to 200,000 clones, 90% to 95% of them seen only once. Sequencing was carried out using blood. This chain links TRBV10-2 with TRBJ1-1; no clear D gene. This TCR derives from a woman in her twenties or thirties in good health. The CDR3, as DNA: TGCGCCAGCAGTGTCCAGGAGAACACTGAAGCTTTCTTT. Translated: CASSVQENTEAFF.